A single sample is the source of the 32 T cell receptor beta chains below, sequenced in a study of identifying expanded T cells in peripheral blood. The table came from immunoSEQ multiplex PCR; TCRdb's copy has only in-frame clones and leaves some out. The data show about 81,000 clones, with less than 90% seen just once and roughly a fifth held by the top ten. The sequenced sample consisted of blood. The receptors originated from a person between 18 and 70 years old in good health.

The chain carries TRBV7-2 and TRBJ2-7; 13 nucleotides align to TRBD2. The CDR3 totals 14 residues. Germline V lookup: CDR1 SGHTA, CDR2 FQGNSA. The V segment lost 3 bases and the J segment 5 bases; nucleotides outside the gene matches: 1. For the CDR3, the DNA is TGTGCCAGCAGCTTGACTAGCGGGAGGAACGAGCAGTACTTC. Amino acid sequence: CASSLTSGRNEQYF.

The CDR3 DNA follows: TGCGCCAGCAGCCAAGCCCGGATCCGGGACAGGACCGGGGAGCTGTTTTTT. Its translation: CASSQARIRDRTGELFF. The chain employs TRBV4-3 and TRBJ2-2; 8 positions agree with TRBD1. The CDR3 sequence is 17 residues long. Germline loops: CDR1 LGHNA, CDR2 YSLEER. The ends lost 1 base at V and 5 bases at J; junction bases unmatched: 9.

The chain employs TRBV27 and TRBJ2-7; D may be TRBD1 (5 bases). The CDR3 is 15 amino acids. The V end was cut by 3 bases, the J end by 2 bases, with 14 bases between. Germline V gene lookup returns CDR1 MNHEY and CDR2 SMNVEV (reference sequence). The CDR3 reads CASSFLPGPTYEQYF. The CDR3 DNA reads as TGTGCCAGCAGTTTTTTACCAGGGCCTACCTACGAGCAGTACTTC.

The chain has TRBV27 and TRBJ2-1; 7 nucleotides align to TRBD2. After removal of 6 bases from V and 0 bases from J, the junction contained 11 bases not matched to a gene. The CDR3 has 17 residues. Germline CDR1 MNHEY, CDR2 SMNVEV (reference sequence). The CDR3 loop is CASSTRSGAGSYNEQFF. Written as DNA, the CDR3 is TGTGCCAGCAGCACGAGAAGCGGGGCTGGCTCCTACAATGAGCAGTTCTTC.

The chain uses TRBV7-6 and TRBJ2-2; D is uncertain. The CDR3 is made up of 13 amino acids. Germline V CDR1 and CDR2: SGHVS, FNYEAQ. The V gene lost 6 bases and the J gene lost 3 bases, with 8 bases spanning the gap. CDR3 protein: CASSPSDTGELFF. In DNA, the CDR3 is TGTGCCAGCAGTCCGTCAGACACCGGGGAGCTGTTTTTT.

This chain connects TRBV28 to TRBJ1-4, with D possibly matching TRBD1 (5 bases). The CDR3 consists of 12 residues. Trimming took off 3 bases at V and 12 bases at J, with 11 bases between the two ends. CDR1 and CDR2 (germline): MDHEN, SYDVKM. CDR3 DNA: TGTGCCAGCAGTTTGGGGAGGGGTGAACTGTTTTTT. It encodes CASSLGRGELFF.

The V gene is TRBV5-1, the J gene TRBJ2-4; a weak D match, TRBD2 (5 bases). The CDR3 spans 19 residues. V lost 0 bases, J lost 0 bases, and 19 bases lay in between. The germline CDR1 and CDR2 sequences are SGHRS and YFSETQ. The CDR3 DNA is TGCGCCAGCAGCTTGGAGGACGGGATCTTAATGATAGCCAAAAACATTCAGTACTTC. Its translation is CASSLEDGILMIAKNIQYF.

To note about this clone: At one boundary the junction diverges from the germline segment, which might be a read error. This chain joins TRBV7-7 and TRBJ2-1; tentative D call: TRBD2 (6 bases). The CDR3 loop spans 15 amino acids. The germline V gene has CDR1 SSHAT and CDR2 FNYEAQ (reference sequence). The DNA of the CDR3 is TGTGCTAGCAGCTTATTCCTAGCAGGAGGGAATGAGCAGTTCTTC. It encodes CASSLFLAGGNEQFF.

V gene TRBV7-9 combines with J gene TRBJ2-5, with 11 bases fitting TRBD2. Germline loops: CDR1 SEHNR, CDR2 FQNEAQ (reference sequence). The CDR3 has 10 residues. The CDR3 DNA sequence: TGTGTAGCGGGAGGGGAGACCCAGTACTTC. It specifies CVAGGETQYF.

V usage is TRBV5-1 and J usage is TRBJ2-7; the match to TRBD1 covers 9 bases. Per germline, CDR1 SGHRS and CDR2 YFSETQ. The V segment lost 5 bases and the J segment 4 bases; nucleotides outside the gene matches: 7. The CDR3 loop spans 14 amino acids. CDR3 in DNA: TGCGCCAGCAGAACCGGGACAGGGATTTACGAGCAGTACTTC. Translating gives CASRTGTGIYEQYF.

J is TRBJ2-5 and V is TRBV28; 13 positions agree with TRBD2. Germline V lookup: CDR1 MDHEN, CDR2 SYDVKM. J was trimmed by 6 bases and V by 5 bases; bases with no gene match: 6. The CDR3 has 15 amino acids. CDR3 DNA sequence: TGTGCCAGCAGTCCCCTGACTAGCGGGAGGAAGACCCAGTACTTC. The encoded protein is CASSPLTSGRKTQYF.

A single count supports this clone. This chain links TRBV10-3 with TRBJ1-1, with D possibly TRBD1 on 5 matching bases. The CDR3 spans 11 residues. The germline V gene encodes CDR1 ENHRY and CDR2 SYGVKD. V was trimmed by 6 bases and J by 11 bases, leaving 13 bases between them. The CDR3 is CAISGGEEAFF. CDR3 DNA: TGTGCCATCAGCGGGGGTGAGGAGGCTTTCTTT.

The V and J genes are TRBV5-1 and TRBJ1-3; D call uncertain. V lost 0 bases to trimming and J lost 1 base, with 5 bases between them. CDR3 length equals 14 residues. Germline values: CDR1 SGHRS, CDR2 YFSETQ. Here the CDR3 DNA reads TGCGCCAGCAGCTTGGAGTCATCTGGAAACACCATATATTTT. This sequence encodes CASSLESSGNTIYF.

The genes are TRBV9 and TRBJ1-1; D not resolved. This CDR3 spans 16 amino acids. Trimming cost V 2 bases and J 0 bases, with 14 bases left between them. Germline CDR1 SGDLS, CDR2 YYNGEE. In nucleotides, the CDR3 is TGTGCCAGCAGCGTTGACCCCGGAGGGATGAACACTGAAGCTTTCTTT. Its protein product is CASSVDPGGMNTEAFF.

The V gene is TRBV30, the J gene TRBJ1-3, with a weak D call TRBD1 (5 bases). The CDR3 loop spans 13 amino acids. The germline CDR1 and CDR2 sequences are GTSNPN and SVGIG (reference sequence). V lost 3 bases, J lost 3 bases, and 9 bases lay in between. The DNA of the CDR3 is TGTGCCTGGAGGCCGGACAATGGAAACACCATATATTTT. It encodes CAWRPDNGNTIYF.

The CDR3 DNA reads as TGTGCCAGCAGCCAACACGCGGGGGTTACCTACAATGAGCAGTTCTTC. Amino acids: CASSQHAGVTYNEQFF. The rearrangement joins TRBV14 to TRBJ2-1; 7 positions agree with TRBD2. Germline lookup yields CDR1 SGHDN and CDR2 FVKESK. The CDR3 totals 16 residues. The junction had 6 bases not matched to a gene; V was cut back by 2 bases and J by 2 bases. Supplemented by reference TRBV14 and TRBJ2-1, the full variable domain reads EAGVTQFPSHSVIEKGQTVTLRCDPISGHDNLYWYRRVMGKEIKFLLHFVKESKQDESGMPNNRFLAERTGGTYSTLKVQPAELEDSGVYFCASSQHAGVTYNEQFFGPGTRLTVL.

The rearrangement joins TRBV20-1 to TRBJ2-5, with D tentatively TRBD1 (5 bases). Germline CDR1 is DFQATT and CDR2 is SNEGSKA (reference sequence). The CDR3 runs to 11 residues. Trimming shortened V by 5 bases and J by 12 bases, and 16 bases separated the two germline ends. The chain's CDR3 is CSAPSPGREYF. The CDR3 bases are TGCAGTGCTCCGTCCCCCGGCAGGGAGTACTTC.

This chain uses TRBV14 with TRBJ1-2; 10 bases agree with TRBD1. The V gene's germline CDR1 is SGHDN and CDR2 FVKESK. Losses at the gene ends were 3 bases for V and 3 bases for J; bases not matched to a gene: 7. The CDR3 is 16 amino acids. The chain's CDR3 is CASSQSGQGRHYGYTF. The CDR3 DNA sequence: TGTGCCAGCAGCCAGTCGGGACAGGGGCGTCACTATGGCTACACCTTC.

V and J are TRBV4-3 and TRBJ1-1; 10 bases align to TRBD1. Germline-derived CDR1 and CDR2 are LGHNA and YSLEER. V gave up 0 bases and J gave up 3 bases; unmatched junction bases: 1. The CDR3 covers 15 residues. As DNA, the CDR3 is TGCGCCAGCAGCCAAGAGACAGGGGGCGACACTGAAGCTTTCTTT. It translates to CASSQETGGDTEAFF.

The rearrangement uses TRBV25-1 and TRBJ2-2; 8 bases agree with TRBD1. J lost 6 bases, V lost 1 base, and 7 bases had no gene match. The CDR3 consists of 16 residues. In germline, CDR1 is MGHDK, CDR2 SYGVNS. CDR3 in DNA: TGTGCCAGCAGTGAATGGTCGGCAGGGGGCTCCGGGGAGCTGTTTTTT. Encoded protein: CASSEWSAGGSGELFF. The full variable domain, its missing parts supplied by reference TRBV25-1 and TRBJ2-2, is EADIYQTPRYLVIGTGKKITLECSQTMGHDKMYWYQQDPGMELHLIHYSYGVNSTEKGDLSSESTVSRIRTEHFPLTLESARPSHTSQYLCASSEWSAGGSGELFFGEGSRLTVL.

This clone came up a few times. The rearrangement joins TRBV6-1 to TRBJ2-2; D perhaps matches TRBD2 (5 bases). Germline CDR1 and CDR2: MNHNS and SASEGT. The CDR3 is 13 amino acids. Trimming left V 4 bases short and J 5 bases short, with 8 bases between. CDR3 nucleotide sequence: TGTGCCAGCAGTGTTAGGGAGACCGGGGAGCTGTTTTTT. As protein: CASSVRETGELFF.

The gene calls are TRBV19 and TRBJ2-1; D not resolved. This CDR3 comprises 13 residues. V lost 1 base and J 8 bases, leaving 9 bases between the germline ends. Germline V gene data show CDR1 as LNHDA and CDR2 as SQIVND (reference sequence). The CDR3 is CASSIVSPDEQFF. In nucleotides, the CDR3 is TGTGCCAGTAGTATAGTGAGCCCCGATGAGCAGTTCTTC. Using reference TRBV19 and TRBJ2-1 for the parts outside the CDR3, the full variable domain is DGGITQSPKYLFRKEGQNVTLSCEQNLNHDAMYWYRQDPGQGLRLIYYSQIVNDFQKGDIAEGYSVSREKKESFPLTVTSAQKNPTAFYLCASSIVSPDEQFFGPGTRLTVL.

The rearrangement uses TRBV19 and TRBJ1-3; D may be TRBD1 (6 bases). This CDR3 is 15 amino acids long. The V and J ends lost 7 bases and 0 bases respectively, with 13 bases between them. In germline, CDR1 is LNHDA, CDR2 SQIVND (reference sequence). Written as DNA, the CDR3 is TGTGCCAGTAATCAGGGGTCGAACTCTGGAAACACCATATATTTT. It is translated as CASNQGSNSGNTIYF.

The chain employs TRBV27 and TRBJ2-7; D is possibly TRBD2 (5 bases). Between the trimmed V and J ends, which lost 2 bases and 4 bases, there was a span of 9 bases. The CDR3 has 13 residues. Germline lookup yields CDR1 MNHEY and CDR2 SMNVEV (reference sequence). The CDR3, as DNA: TGTGCCAGCAGTTTACTCGGGATTTACGAGCAGTACTTC. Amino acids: CASSLLGIYEQYF.

The CDR3 region is CASVQSSYNEQFF. The CDR3 DNA sequence: TGTGCCAGCGTCCAAAGCTCCTACAATGAGCAGTTCTTC. The V and J genes are TRBV7-2 and TRBJ2-1; no reliable D call. Germline-derived CDR1 and CDR2 are SGHTA and FQGNSA. Between the trimmed V and J ends, which lost 8 bases and 0 bases, there was a span of 8 bases. This CDR3 is built from 13 residues.

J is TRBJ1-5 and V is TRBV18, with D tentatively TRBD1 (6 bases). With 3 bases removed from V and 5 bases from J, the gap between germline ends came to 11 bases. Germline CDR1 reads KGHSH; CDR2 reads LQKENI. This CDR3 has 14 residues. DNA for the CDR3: TGTGCCAGCTCACCGGGAAAGGGGGATCAGCCCCAGCATTTT. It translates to CASSPGKGDQPQHF. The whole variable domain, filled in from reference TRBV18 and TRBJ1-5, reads NAGVMQNPRHLVRRRGQEARLRCSPMKGHSHVYWYRQLPEEGLKFMVYLQKENIIDESGMPKERFSAEFPKEGPSILRIQQVVRGDSAAYFCASSPGKGDQPQHFGDGTRLSIL.

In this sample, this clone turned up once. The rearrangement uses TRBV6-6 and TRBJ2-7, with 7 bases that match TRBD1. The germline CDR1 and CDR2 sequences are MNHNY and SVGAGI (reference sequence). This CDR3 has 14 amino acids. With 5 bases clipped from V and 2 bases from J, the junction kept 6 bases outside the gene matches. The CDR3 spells CASSMETGTYEQYF. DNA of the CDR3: TGTGCCAGCAGTATGGAGACAGGGACCTACGAGCAGTACTTC.

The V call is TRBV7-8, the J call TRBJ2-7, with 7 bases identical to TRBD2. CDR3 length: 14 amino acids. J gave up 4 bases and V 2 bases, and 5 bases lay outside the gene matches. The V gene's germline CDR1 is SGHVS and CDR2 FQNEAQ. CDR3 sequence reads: CASSLKLAEYEQYF. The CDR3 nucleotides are TGTGCCAGCAGCTTAAAGCTAGCGGAATACGAGCAGTACTTC.

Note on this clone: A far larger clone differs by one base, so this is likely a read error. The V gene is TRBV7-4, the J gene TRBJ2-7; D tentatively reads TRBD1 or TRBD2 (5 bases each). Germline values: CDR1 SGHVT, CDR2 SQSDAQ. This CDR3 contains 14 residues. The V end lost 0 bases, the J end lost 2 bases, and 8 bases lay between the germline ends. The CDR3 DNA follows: TGTGCCAGCAGCTTAGCTGGGGGAACCTACGAGCAGTACTTC. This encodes CASSLAGGTYEQYF.

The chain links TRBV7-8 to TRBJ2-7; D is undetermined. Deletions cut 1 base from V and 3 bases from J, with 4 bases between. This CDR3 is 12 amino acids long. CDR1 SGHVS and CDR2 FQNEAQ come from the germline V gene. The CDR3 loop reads CASSLGSYEQYF. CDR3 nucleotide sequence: TGTGCCAGCAGCTTAGGGAGCTACGAGCAGTACTTC.

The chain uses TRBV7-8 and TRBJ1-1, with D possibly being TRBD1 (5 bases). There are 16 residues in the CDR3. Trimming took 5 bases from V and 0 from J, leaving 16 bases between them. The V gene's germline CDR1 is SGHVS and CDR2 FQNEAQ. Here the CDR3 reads CASSPGGVLMNTEAFF. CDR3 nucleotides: TGTGCCAGCAGCCCTGGGGGGGTCCTCATGAACACTGAAGCTTTCTTT. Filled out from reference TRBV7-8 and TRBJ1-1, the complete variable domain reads GAGVSQSPRYKVAKRGQDVALRCDPISGHVSLFWYQQALGQGPEFLTYFQNEAQLDKSGLPSDRFFAERPEGSVSTLKIQRTQQEDSAVYLCASSPGGVLMNTEAFFGQGTRLTVV.

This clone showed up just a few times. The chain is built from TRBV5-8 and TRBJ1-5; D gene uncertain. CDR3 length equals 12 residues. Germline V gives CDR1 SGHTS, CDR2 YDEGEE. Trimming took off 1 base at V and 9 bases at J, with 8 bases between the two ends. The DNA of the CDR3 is TGTGCCAGCAGCTTGAAAGGGCTGCCCCAGCATTTT. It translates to CASSLKGLPQHF.